A selection of T cell receptor beta chains follows, all from one sample in a study of human T cells and chemical hapten exposure. TCRdb reanalysed the RACE reads using MiXCR and keeps one entry per CDR3 protein. The profile shows approximately 100,000 distinct CDR3 sequences, approximately 9.9% of them singletons. This material consisted of whole blood, taken in connection with sensitization to the hapten diphenylcyclopropenone (DPC). The origin of the receptors is a woman aged 40 to 50 with alopecia areata. Some clones in this sample may be carry-over from other donors' samples. Each CDR3 is given with its conserved first and last residue. The D gene is left open where the match is weak. Expanded clones get a size class; other rows say once, few or many, or leave the size out.

J | D | size | V | DNA | CDR3
TRBJ2-2 | NA | many | TRBV7-6 | TGTGCCAGCAGCTTCGGCGGCGTCACCGGGGAGCTGTTTTTT | CASSFGGVTGELFF
TRBJ2-5 | NA | NA | TRBV7-9 | TGTGCCACCCAGGGGGGGAGAGAGACCCAGTACTTC | CATQGGRETQYF
TRBJ2-1 | TRBD1 | NA | TRBV27 | TGTGCCAGCAGTTGGGACAGGGTCGATGAGCAGTTCTTC | CASSWDRVDEQFF
TRBJ2-2 | TRBD1 | many | TRBV7-6 | TGTGCCAGCGGACTGTGGGACAGGGACACCGGGGAGCTGTTTTTT | CASGLWDRDTGELFF
TRBJ2-7 | NA | few | TRBV9 | TGTGCCAGCAGCCAGACAGGCCGCGGTACCGAGCAGTACTTC | CASSQTGRGTEQYF
TRBJ1-6 | NA | NA | TRBV7-2 | TGTGCCAGCAGCTCCAATTCACCCCTCCACTTT | CASSSNSPLHF
TRBJ2-1 | NA | few | TRBV2 | TGTGCCAGCAGTGTTGCGGGGCCCGCGAGCTCCTACAATGAGCAGTTCTTC | CASSVAGPASSYNEQFF
TRBJ2-1 | TRBD1 | many | TRBV4-3 | TGCGCCAGCAGCCAGAGGGGGCCATACGTGGGCTACAATGAGCAGTTCTTC | CASSQRGPYVGYNEQFF
TRBJ2-1 | NA | NA | TRBV3-1 | TGTGCCAGCAGCCAATCGAGGGATGCTTTAAATGAGCAGTTCTTC | CASSQSRDALNEQFF
TRBJ2-1 | TRBD2 | many | TRBV5-1 | TGCGCCAGCAGCGGGCCCGCGGGACCCACGGGGGGGCAGTTCTTC | CASSGPAGPTGGQFF
TRBJ2-1 | NA | many | TRBV18 | TGTGCCAGCTCACCGGGTGACATGGGGAGGAAGCAGTTCTTC | CASSPGDMGRKQFF
TRBJ2-3 | TRBD2 | NA | TRBV5-6 | TGTGCCAGCAGTCTGGCGGGGGGACCCATCACAGATACGCAGTATTTT | CASSLAGGPITDTQYF
TRBJ2-4 | TRBD2 | NA | TRBV6-5 | TGTGCCAGCAGCTCGGGGGGAGAGGCCAAAAACATTCAGTACTTC | CASSSGGEAKNIQYF
TRBJ2-1 | TRBD1 | many | TRBV20-1 | TGCAGTGCTAGAGCGGTTTCGGGGGACAGGGACAATGAGCAGTTCTTC | CSARAVSGDRDNEQFF
TRBJ1-1 | NA | many | TRBV7-8 | TGTGCCAGCAGCTTAGCTGGGACGGTGGCCACTGAAGCTTTCTTT | CASSLAGTVATEAFF
TRBJ2-7 | NA | many | TRBV5-8 | TGTGCCATCGACCGGGACAAGACCTACGAGCAGTACTTC | CAIDRDKTYEQYF
TRBJ1-5 | TRBD1 | many | TRBV12-3/TRBV12-4 | TGTGCCAGCAGTTACAGGGGAGGTAGCAATCAGCCCCAGCATTTT | CASSYRGGSNQPQHF
TRBJ2-6 | NA | many | TRBV9 | TGTGCCAGCAGCGTAGTTCCAGCCCTCTCTGGGGCCAACGTCCTGACTTTC | CASSVVPALSGANVLTF